Following are 9 T cell receptor beta chains from one sample sequenced in a study of early T cells in non-severe SARS-CoV-2 infection. Each CDR3 protein is one row after TCRdb ran MiXCR on the 5' RACE reads. The data hold 57,000 or so distinct CDR3 sequences, with roughly 5.3% observed a single time. The sequenced sample was whole blood. These receptors came from an adult who was a healthcare worker with PCR-confirmed SARS-CoV-2 infection or an uninfected control (not recorded which).

This CDR3 reads CASSLLKPLSTDTQYF. The CDR3 bases are TGTGCCAGCAGTTTATTAAAGCCTCTTAGCACAGATACGCAGTATTTT. The gene calls are TRBV27 and TRBJ2-3; no firm D call. The V gene's germline CDR1 is MNHEY and CDR2 SMNVEV (reference sequence). Trimming cost V 1 base and J 0 bases, with 11 bases left between them. This CDR3 has 16 amino acids.

This clonotype was counted a few times. The chain combines TRBV5-6 with TRBJ2-5, with unresolved D. Trimming stripped 1 base from V and 5 bases from J, with 6 bases between. Germline V gene sequence: CDR1 SGHDT, CDR2 YYEEEE. There are 12 residues in the CDR3. The CDR3, as DNA: TGTGCCAGCAGCTTGTTTGATGAGACCCAGTACTTC. This encodes CASSLFDETQYF.

This clonotype was counted between two and nine times. The V gene is TRBV7-9, the J gene TRBJ2-1; perhaps TRBD1 as D (6 bases). Germline V CDR1 and CDR2: SEHNR, FQNEAQ (reference sequence). The V gene lost 6 bases and the J gene lost 6 bases, with 12 bases spanning the gap. This CDR3 is 13 amino acids long. The CDR3 is CASSPQGFNEQFF. CDR3 DNA: TGTGCCAGCAGTCCACAGGGTTTCAATGAGCAGTTCTTC.

The J gene is TRBJ2-3, the V gene TRBV10-2; a possible D gene is TRBD1 (7 bases). The CDR3 runs to 16 residues. CDR1 is WSHSY and CDR2 is SAAADI in the germline V gene. Between the trimmed V and J ends, which lost 0 bases and 8 bases, there was a span of 18 bases. The DNA of the CDR3 is TGCGCCAGCAGTGAGTCCGGAGGGGGCGTCGGAGTTACGCAGTATTTT. Amino acids: CASSESGGGVGVTQYF.

In this sample, this clonotype turned up a few times. A junction boundary mismatches the germline segment, possibly from a read error. The chain links TRBV14 to TRBJ2-7; 7 bases fit TRBD1. Germline-derived CDR1 and CDR2 are SGHDN and FVKESK. The CDR3 has 15 amino acids. CDR3 sequence reads: CASSQDLTGRATFDF. The CDR3 region has the DNA TGTGCCAGCAGCCAAGACCTGACAGGGCGAGCCACCTTCGACTTC.

There are many counts of this clonotype. The CDR3: CASSGGQGRTEAFF. The CDR3 DNA sequence: TGTGCCAGCAGTGGGGGACAGGGACGGACTGAAGCTTTCTTT. The chain has TRBV6-5 and TRBJ1-1; 9 bases match TRBD1. The CDR3 has 14 amino acids. Losses at the gene ends were 5 bases for V and 5 bases for J; bases not matched to a gene: 6. The germline V gene has CDR1 MNHEY and CDR2 SVGAGI.

This clonotype was found many times. The chain carries TRBV20-1 and TRBJ1-1; D not certain. CDR3 length equals 17 residues. The ends were cut back, 0 bases at V and 5 bases at J, with 22 bases in the middle. Germline values: CDR1 DFQATT, CDR2 SNEGSKA (reference sequence). The CDR3 protein is CSARDRGGRLVGTEAFF. CDR3 DNA sequence: TGCAGTGCTAGAGATCGTGGAGGGAGACTAGTTGGGACTGAAGCTTTCTTT.

This clonotype was detected ten times or more. The rearrangement links TRBV7-2 to TRBJ1-5, with TRBD1 as a possible D gene (5 bases). Germline V lookup: CDR1 SGHTA, CDR2 FQGNSA. Trimming left V 5 bases short and J 2 bases short, with 19 bases between. This CDR3 spans 17 amino acids. Written as DNA, the CDR3 is TGTGCCAGCAGCCCTCCTTTCGGACGGGGACGCAATCAGCCCCAGCATTTT. Translating it yields CASSPPFGRGRNQPQHF.

This clonotype was found once. The chain carries TRBV3-1 and TRBJ1-1; D may be TRBD1 (5 bases). V was trimmed by 0 bases and J by 1 base, leaving 15 bases between them. This CDR3 contains 17 residues. Germline CDR1 LGHDT, CDR2 YNNKEL (reference sequence). CDR3 coding DNA: TGTGCCAGCAGCCAAGAATGGGGCTCGGTCGGGAACACTGAAGCTTTCTTT. Translation: CASSQEWGSVGNTEAFF.